This T cell receptor beta chain was profiled in a study of shared clonotypes between healthy human individuals. The study, taken as a whole, reports: Clonotype sharing among the donors was expected to vary with sequencing depth.

With regard to this clone: Its antigen remains unidentified.

The authors split each subset's genomic DNA evenly across several immunoSEQ plates. Assay: immunoSEQ multiplex PCR; the TCRdb copy retains only in-frame clones and omits some. The sample carries around 500,000 clones, 81% recorded once. All the donors were Caucasian adults who lived in Nashville, Tennessee. V lost 4 bases, J lost 2 bases, and 3 bases stayed unmatched. Germline-derived CDR1 and CDR2 are SGHDN and FVKESK. The CDR3 has 14 residues. What was sequenced was PBMCs. The TCR was taken from a woman in her thirties or forties in good health. Some clones in this sample may be carry-over from other donors' samples. J is TRBJ2-3 and V is TRBV14; 7 bases fit TRBD1. The CDR3 protein is CASSLGQFTDTQYF. The CDR3 DNA follows: TGTGCCAGCAGCCTGGGACAGTTCACAGATACGCAGTATTTT.